Listed below are T cell receptor beta chains from one sample, sequenced in a study of blood T cells in healthy people across ages. Each CDR3 protein gets one entry after TCRdb re-called the 5' RACE reads with MiXCR. The table records around 1,000,000 distinct CDR3 sequences, around 25% of them present only once. This same sample was also taken into another study, of T cells of mothers and their children.

The sequenced sample was blood. The receptors stem from a girl aged 2-10 years in good health. Each CDR3 is given without its conserved first and last residue. A D gene is named only where the DNA matches it firmly. Clone size is given for some rows only: seen once, a few or many times, or a class if the clone is expanded.

V gene: TRBV3-1; D gene: NA; J gene: TRBJ2-3; clone size: NA; CDR3 protein: ASSPLGLGTGDTQY
V gene: TRBV6-6; D gene: TRBD1; J gene: NA; clone size: NA; CDR3 protein: ASRINPGTGDHEQY
V gene: TRBV4-3; D gene: NA; J gene: TRBJ2-3; clone size: NA; CDR3 protein: ASSQDIGVSTDTQY
V gene: TRBV3-1; D gene: NA; J gene: TRBJ2-1; clone size: few; CDR3 protein: ASRRADHNEQF
V gene: TRBV2; D gene: NA; J gene: TRBJ2-5; clone size: few; CDR3 protein: ASSETRAQAETQY
V gene: TRBV7-2; D gene: NA; J gene: TRBJ2-3; clone size: few; CDR3 protein: ASSSGGLRPDSQY
V gene: TRBV3-1; D gene: NA; J gene: TRBJ1-4; clone size: NA; CDR3 protein: ASSPWDQQEGLF
V gene: TRBV19; D gene: TRBD2; J gene: NA; clone size: NA; CDR3 protein: ASSLPGLAGGPATHNEQF
V gene: TRBV4-1; D gene: NA; J gene: TRBJ1-2; clone size: NA; CDR3 protein: ASSQSAHFRQFNYGYT
V gene: TRBV2; D gene: NA; J gene: TRBJ2-6; clone size: NA; CDR3 protein: ASRIGRNSGANVLT
V gene: TRBV25-1; D gene: NA; J gene: NA; clone size: NA; CDR3 protein: ASRSLAYEQY
V gene: TRBV7-9; D gene: NA; J gene: TRBJ1-4; clone size: few; CDR3 protein: ASSPKREEKLF
V gene: TRBV7-9; D gene: TRBD2; J gene: TRBJ2-5; clone size: few; CDR3 protein: ASSSAGKGETQY
V gene: TRBV11-2; D gene: TRBD2; J gene: TRBJ2-3; clone size: NA; CDR3 protein: ASSVRRGDYGTDTQY
V gene: TRBV6-1; D gene: TRBD2; J gene: TRBJ2-5; clone size: once; CDR3 protein: ASSTSRGLAEQETQY
V gene: TRBV12-3/TRBV12-4; D gene: NA; J gene: NA; clone size: few; CDR3 protein: ASSGGWYEQY
V gene: TRBV29-1; D gene: NA; J gene: TRBJ1-2; clone size: NA; CDR3 protein: SAPLRAGANYGYT
V gene: TRBV6-1; D gene: TRBD1; J gene: TRBJ2-3; clone size: NA; CDR3 protein: ASTRDSITDTQY
V gene: TRBV3-1; D gene: NA; J gene: TRBJ2-7; clone size: NA; CDR3 protein: ASSPGPQLEQY
V gene: TRBV12-3/TRBV12-4; D gene: TRBD1; J gene: TRBJ2-7; clone size: NA; CDR3 protein: ASSAHRGLREQY
V gene: TRBV4-1; D gene: NA; J gene: TRBJ2-7; clone size: NA; CDR3 protein: ASSQALGTSGGEQY
V gene: TRBV6-2/TRBV6-3; D gene: NA; J gene: TRBJ1-2; clone size: NA; CDR3 protein: ASGRYDLRDYGYT
V gene: TRBV7-3; D gene: NA; J gene: TRBJ2-1; clone size: few; CDR3 protein: ASSLLGSSYNEQF
V gene: TRBV29-1; D gene: NA; J gene: TRBJ2-6; clone size: many; CDR3 protein: SVLTSGANVLT
V gene: TRBV7-6; D gene: NA; J gene: TRBJ1-4; clone size: NA; CDR3 protein: ASSLSGSEKLF
V gene: TRBV6-1; D gene: TRBD2; J gene: NA; clone size: many; CDR3 protein: ASRWTSGGYNEQF
V gene: TRBV28; D gene: TRBD1; J gene: TRBJ2-7; clone size: NA; CDR3 protein: ASSLTGQGNYEQY
V gene: TRBV20-1; D gene: NA; J gene: TRBJ2-1; clone size: NA; CDR3 protein: SARSAEIEQF
V gene: TRBV7-2; D gene: NA; J gene: TRBJ2-2; clone size: NA; CDR3 protein: ASSTSRPGELF
V gene: TRBV7-9; D gene: NA; J gene: NA; clone size: NA; CDR3 protein: ASSLEGSFSEQY
V gene: TRBV4-1; D gene: NA; J gene: TRBJ2-3; clone size: NA; CDR3 protein: ASSHGTYTDTQY
V gene: TRBV2; D gene: NA; J gene: TRBJ2-7; clone size: NA; CDR3 protein: ASNTIQGVEQY
V gene: TRBV4-3; D gene: NA; J gene: TRBJ1-2; clone size: NA; CDR3 protein: ASSYGENDGYT
V gene: TRBV4-2; D gene: NA; J gene: TRBJ1-1; clone size: few; CDR3 protein: ASSQDRGPDTEAF
V gene: TRBV7-9; D gene: TRBD1; J gene: TRBJ2-1; clone size: few; CDR3 protein: ASSFPITSTGEQF
V gene: TRBV11-2; D gene: TRBD1; J gene: TRBJ2-3; clone size: NA; CDR3 protein: ASSSDRTYTDTQY
V gene: TRBV3-1; D gene: NA; J gene: TRBJ2-7; clone size: few; CDR3 protein: ASSRGVEQY
V gene: TRBV12-3/TRBV12-4; D gene: NA; J gene: TRBJ2-3; clone size: NA; CDR3 protein: ASSFGRGYTDTQY